The T cell receptor (beta chain) described here comes from a study of spatial heterogeneity in lung cancer. The length of the CDR3 is 14 residues. Germline V gene data show CDR1 as LNHDA and CDR2 as SQIVND (reference sequence). The V and J ends lost 6 bases and 1 base, in that order; junction bases with no gene match: 3. Study findings and constraints: It was found that expanded intratumoral alpha and beta TCR counts tracked tumor mutation counts.

Time point described: sample taken at primary tumor resection. This clonotype was seen ten or more times. The antigen remains unidentified. Every individual TCR cDNA molecule carried its own unique molecular identifier, which allowed correction of PCR and sequencing errors. TCRdb redid the calling of the 5' RACE reads with MiXCR, one entry per CDR3 protein. The data hold 10,000 or so distinct CDR3 sequences, with approximately 5% observed a single time. The V and J genes are TRBV19 and TRBJ2-3, with 8 positions matching TRBD2. Source: lung tumor tissue, taken at surgery. This clonotype originated in a female donor with early-stage non-small cell lung cancer. For the CDR3, the DNA is TGTGCCAGTAGAAAAGCGGGGGGCACAGATACGCAGTATTTT. Translating it yields CASRKAGGTDTQYF.